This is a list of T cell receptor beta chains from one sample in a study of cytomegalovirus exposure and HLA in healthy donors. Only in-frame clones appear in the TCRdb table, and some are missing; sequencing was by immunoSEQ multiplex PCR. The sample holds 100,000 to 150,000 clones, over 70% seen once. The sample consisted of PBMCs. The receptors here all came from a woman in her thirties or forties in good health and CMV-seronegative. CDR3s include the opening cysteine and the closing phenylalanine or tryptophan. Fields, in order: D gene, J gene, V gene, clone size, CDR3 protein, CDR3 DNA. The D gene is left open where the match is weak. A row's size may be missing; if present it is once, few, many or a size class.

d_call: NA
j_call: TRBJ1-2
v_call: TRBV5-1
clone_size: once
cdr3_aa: CASSLTQGSSYGYTF
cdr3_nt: TGCGCCAGCAGCTTGACACAGGGCTCCTCCTATGGCTACACCTTC

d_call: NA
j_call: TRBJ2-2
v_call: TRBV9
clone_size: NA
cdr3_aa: CASSPNTGELFF
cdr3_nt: TGTGCCAGCAGCCCTAACACCGGGGAGCTGTTTTTT

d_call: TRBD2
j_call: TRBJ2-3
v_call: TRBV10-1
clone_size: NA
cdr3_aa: CASSEGSGVTDTQYF
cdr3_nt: TGCGCCAGCAGTGAAGGTAGCGGGGTCACAGATACGCAGTATTTT

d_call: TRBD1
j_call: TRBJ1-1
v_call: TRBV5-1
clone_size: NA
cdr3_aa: CASSFRTGGDHEAFF
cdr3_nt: TGCGCCAGCAGCTTCCGGACAGGGGGCGATCATGAAGCTTTCTTT

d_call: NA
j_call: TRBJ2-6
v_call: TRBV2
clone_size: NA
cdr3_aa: CASSGPRGQGVSGANGLTF
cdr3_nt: TGTGCCAGCAGTGGCCCGAGAGGACAAGGGGTTTCTGGGGCCAACGGCCTGACTTTC

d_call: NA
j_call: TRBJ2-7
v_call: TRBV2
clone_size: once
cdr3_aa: CASTGAYEQYF
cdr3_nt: TGTGCCAGCACAGGCGCGTACGAGCAGTACTTC

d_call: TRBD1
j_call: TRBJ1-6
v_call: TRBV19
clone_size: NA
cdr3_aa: CASRPPGQIINSPLHF
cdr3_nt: TGTGCCAGTAGACCTCCGGGACAGATTATTAATTCACCCCTCCACTTT

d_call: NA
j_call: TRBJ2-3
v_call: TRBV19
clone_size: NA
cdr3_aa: CASSISAGEDTQYF
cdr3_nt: TGTGCCAGTAGTATTAGTGCGGGTGAAGATACGCAGTATTTT

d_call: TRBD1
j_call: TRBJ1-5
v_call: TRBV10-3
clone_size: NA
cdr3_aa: CAISESTGAGQPQHF
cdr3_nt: TGTGCCATCAGTGAGTCGACAGGGGCGGGTCAGCCCCAGCATTTT

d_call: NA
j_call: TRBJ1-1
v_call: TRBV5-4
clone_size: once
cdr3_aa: CASSSALGDTEAFF
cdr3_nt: TGTGCCAGCAGCTCCGCGCTAGGGGACACTGAAGCTTTCTTT